This T cell receptor (beta chain) stems from a study of T cells in Graves' hyperthyroidism and ophthalmopathy. Study-wide findings and caveats: Most thyroid clonotypes expanded above 0.001 were also detected in blood. Model predictions of ophthalmopathy came a median roughly 6.4 months before onset.

RNA transcripts yielded amplified TCR beta CDR3 regions. The primer set for the first-round RT-PCR of the TCR CDR3 was HTBI. TCRdb used MiXCR to reprocess the multiplex PCR reads, holding one entry per CDR3 protein. This table holds about 400,000 distinct CDR3 sequences, under 15% found once. Notes on this clonotype: Its antigen is currently unknown.

Stable Graves' hyperthyroidism denoted no ophthalmopathy progression over 18 months. Patients were excluded for uncontrolled infection, other autoimmune disease, pregnancy or lactation. The receptor comes from a woman in her thirties with Graves' hyperthyroidism. The sequenced material came from blood.

CDR3 nucleotides: TGTGCCAGCAGCTTAGGATGGTCGACAGGGGGCAACGAGCAGTACTTC. This encodes CASSLGWSTGGNEQYF. V usage is TRBV7-9 and J usage is TRBJ2-7; 10 positions match TRBD1. The junction had 8 bases not matched to a gene; V was cut back by 1 base and J by 5 bases. CDR3 length: 16 amino acids. CDR1 is SEHNR and CDR2 is FQNEAQ in the germline V gene (reference sequence).